Below are 32 T cell receptor beta chains sequenced from a single sample in a study of regulatory T cells in long-lasting Graves disease. This sample's time point: newly diagnosed GD, antithyroid drugs for less than 3 months. Researchers made the TCR library from RNA that was extracted from PBMCs. Combining iRepertoire HTBI primers with Arm-PCR of CDR3 regions, the authors built TCR beta libraries. TCRdb recomputed calls from the multiplex PCR reads with MiXCR, one row per CDR3 protein. The repertoire holds 580,000 or so distinct CDR3 sequences, with about 15% as singletons. These data were likewise used in another study, on T cells in Graves' hyperthyroidism and ophthalmopathy.

This sample comprised peripheral blood mononuclear cells (PBMCs), obtained at new diagnosis, from a patient treated with antithyroid drugs. The receptors derive from a young man with Graves disease.

The chain is built from TRBV6-5 and TRBJ1-1; maybe TRBD1 (5 bases). Between the trimmed V and J ends, which lost 1 base and 5 bases, there was a span of 20 bases. The V gene's germline CDR1 is MNHEY and CDR2 SVGAGI. This CDR3 contains 17 residues. The CDR3 DNA is TGTGCCAGCAGTTACTTCACACTCAGGGCATGGGGGACTGAAGCTTTCTTT. Protein product: CASSYFTLRAWGTEAFF.

This clonotype was detected many times. The junction does not match germline at one end; this may be a read error. The chain joins TRBV5-1 to TRBJ1-4; TRBD1 aligns across 9 bases. This CDR3 is 17 amino acids long. Germline V gene data show CDR1 as SGHRS and CDR2 as YFSETQ. This CDR3 reads CASSSRTGVATNEKLFF. CDR3 in DNA: TGTGCCAGCAGCTCCCGGACAGGGGTAGCAACTAATGAAAAACTGTTTTTT.

This clonotype was counted many times. The V gene is TRBV11-2, the J gene TRBJ1-4; D unresolved. The CDR3 runs to 15 residues. Trimming shortened V by 3 bases and J by 0 bases, and 8 bases separated the two germline ends. Looked up from germline, CDR1 is SGHAT and CDR2 is FQNNGV. The CDR3 is CASSFFSATNEKLFF. CDR3 DNA sequence: TGTGCCAGCAGCTTCTTCAGCGCAACTAATGAAAAACTGTTTTTT.

This clonotype has at least ten counts. V usage is TRBV27 and J usage is TRBJ2-5; 11 bases agree with TRBD1. Germline trimming cut 6 bases from V and 5 bases from J; bases unmatched to any gene: 8. The CDR3 consists of 15 residues. Germline V CDR1 and CDR2: MNHEY, SMNVEV (reference sequence). The CDR3: CASSLGTGGWETQYF. CDR3 coding DNA: TGTGCCAGCAGCCTAGGGACAGGGGGTTGGGAGACCCAGTACTTC.

Many counts were recorded for this clonotype. This chain connects TRBV12-3 or TRBV12-4 to TRBJ2-7, with TRBD2 matching 12 bases. J was trimmed by 2 bases and V by 3 bases; bases with no gene match: 11. The CDR3 length is 18 residues. CDR3 protein: CASSLNKGLAGPTYEQYF. The DNA of the CDR3 is TGTGCCAGCAGTTTGAACAAAGGACTAGCGGGGCCAACCTACGAGCAGTACTTC.

In this sample, this clonotype turned up a few times. The chain employs TRBV25-1 and TRBJ1-2; possible D gene TRBD1, 5 bases. The germline V gene has CDR1 MGHDK and CDR2 SYGVNS. V was pared by 3 bases and J by 2 bases, with 13 bases between. CDR3 length equals 15 residues. CDR3 in amino acids: CASSDPGTANYGYTF. CDR3 coding DNA: TGTGCCAGCAGTGACCCCGGGACGGCGAACTATGGCTACACCTTC.

The chain couples TRBV5-4 to TRBJ1-2; a weak D match, TRBD1 (6 bases). Trimming cost V 0 bases and J 3 bases, with 15 bases left between them. CDR1 is SGHNT, CDR2 YYREEE, per germline (reference sequence). The CDR3 covers 16 residues. CDR3 in amino acids: CASSLVSQGRDYGYTF. The CDR3, as DNA: TGTGCCAGCAGCTTGGTCTCACAGGGTAGGGACTATGGCTACACCTTC.

This clonotype was counted ten times or more. CDR3 sequence: CASSRTPRALQETQYF. The CDR3 bases are TGTGCCAGCAGCAGAACCCCGAGGGCCTTACAGGAGACCCAGTACTTC. The gene calls are TRBV6-2 or TRBV6-3 and TRBJ2-5; D is perhaps TRBD2 (5 bases). The CDR3 runs 16 residues. Trimming cost V 6 bases and J 5 bases, with 22 bases left between them. Germline lookup yields CDR1 MNHEY and CDR2 SVGEGT.

The sample holds one count of this clonotype. A far larger clone is one nucleotide away, so this likely arose from a read error. The chain carries TRBV7-9 and TRBJ2-6; D ambiguous. In germline, CDR1 is SEHNR, CDR2 FQNEAQ (reference sequence). The CDR3 is made up of 12 amino acids. The chain's CDR3 is CAGSSEANVLTF. The CDR3 DNA reads TGTGCCGGCAGCTCCGAGGCCAACGTCCTGACTTTC.

The V gene is TRBV28, the J gene TRBJ2-2; D is perhaps TRBD2 (6 bases). The CDR3 spans 19 residues. The germline V gene has CDR1 MDHEN and CDR2 SYDVKM. With 8 bases removed from V and 2 bases from J, the gap between germline ends came to 27 bases. The CDR3 region is CASSPLGLGGLLNTGELFF. CDR3 in DNA: TGTGCCAGCTCACCACTTGGTCTTGGGGGACTTTTAAACACCGGGGAGCTGTTTTTT.

This clonotype has more than one count but fewer than ten. Just one base apart from a much larger clone, this may be a read error. The chain uses TRBV28 and TRBJ1-2, with D hard to call. Germline V lookup: CDR1 MDHEN, CDR2 SYDVKM. V gave up 3 bases and J gave up 7 bases, with 6 bases separating them. The CDR3 spans 11 residues. In DNA form, the CDR3 reads TGTGCCAGCAGTTTGGCAGGTGGCTACACCTTC. Translated, it gives CASSLAGGYTF.

This sequence joins TRBV15 and TRBJ1-1; D is ambiguous. From germline, CDR1 is LNHNV and CDR2 YYDKDF (reference sequence). The V gene lost 5 bases and the J gene lost 5 bases, with 12 bases spanning the gap. The CDR3 is 13 residues long. This chain's CDR3 is CATSVVGRTEAFF. The CDR3 DNA follows: TGTGCCACCAGCGTGGTAGGGCGGACTGAAGCTTTCTTT.

A few counts support this clonotype. This chain joins TRBV7-2 and TRBJ2-1, with 11 nucleotides matching TRBD2. The CDR3 covers 16 residues. Trimming took 5 bases from V and 8 from J; bases not matched to a gene: 11. Germline-derived CDR1 and CDR2 are SGHTA and FQGNSA. DNA of the CDR3: TGTGCCAGCAGCCTCTTTAGCGGGAGGGCCACGGATGAGCAGTTCTTC. The encoded protein is CASSLFSGRATDEQFF.

This clonotype was seen a single time. Because the CDR3's place on the DNA is in doubt, the DNA is left out and the CDR3 is given as listed by TCRdb. The rearrangement links TRBV27 to TRBJ2-3. From germline, CDR1 is MNHEY and CDR2 SMNVEV (reference sequence). The CDR3 is 14 residues long, counting both termini. This CDR3 reads CASSTSTNPDTQYF.

In its sample, this clonotype was seen a few times. The rearrangement uses TRBV6-1 and TRBJ2-1; possibly TRBD1 or TRBD2 for D (6 bases each). CDR3 length equals 13 residues. CDR1 MNHNS and CDR2 SASEGT come from the germline V gene. V lost 0 bases to trimming and J lost 15 bases, with 15 bases between them. The CDR3, as DNA: TGTGCCAGCAGTGAAGCGGGGGGCTCAACGGGGTTCTTC. As protein: CASSEAGGSTGFF.

This clonotype was seen only once. The chain uses TRBV20-1 and TRBJ2-1; D possibly corresponds to TRBD2 (6 bases). This CDR3 has 16 amino acids. Germline V CDR1 and CDR2: DFQATT, SNEGSKA (reference sequence). The germline V and J ends were trimmed by 0 bases and 3 bases, with 15 bases remaining between them. DNA of the CDR3: TGCAGTGCTAGAGATCTCGCTGGCGGGAACTACAATGAGCAGTTCTTC. Translation gives CSARDLAGGNYNEQFF.

V is TRBV7-2 and J is TRBJ2-7; 9 bases map to TRBD2. In germline, CDR1 is SGHTA, CDR2 FQGNSA. V lost 5 bases and J lost 5; bases outside the gene matches: 10. CDR3 length: 15 residues. CDR3 region: CASSHHSGRAHEQYF. The CDR3 coding sequence is TGTGCCAGCAGCCACCATAGCGGGAGAGCCCACGAGCAGTACTTC.

Many counts were recorded for this clonotype. V is TRBV6-9 and J is TRBJ2-7; possible D gene TRBD2, 5 bases. This CDR3 region has 13 residues. In germline, CDR1 is MNHGY, CDR2 SVAAGI. V dropped 3 bases and J dropped 3 bases, with 9 bases sitting between them. The CDR3 sequence is CASSYGISYEQYF. CDR3 sequence (DNA): TGTGCCAGCAGTTACGGGATAAGCTACGAGCAGTACTTC.

This clonotype was counted only a few times. The V call is TRBV20-1, the J call TRBJ1-3; maybe TRBD1 (5 bases). This CDR3 has 15 amino acids. Germline CDR1 reads DFQATT; CDR2 reads SNEGSKA (reference sequence). V lost 1 base to trimming and J lost 2 bases, with 12 bases between them. The CDR3 DNA reads as TGCAGTGCTAGAGTCGTTGGGACCCCTGGAAACACCATATATTTT. Protein product: CSARVVGTPGNTIYF.

This clonotype was observed many times. The V gene is TRBV20-1, the J gene TRBJ2-7; the D is unclear. The CDR3 runs to 14 residues. Between the trimmed V and J ends, which lost 5 bases and 0 bases, there was a span of 14 bases. CDR1 is DFQATT and CDR2 is SNEGSKA in the germline V gene (reference sequence). CDR3 region: CSAPLGVSSYEQYF. The DNA for the CDR3 is TGCAGTGCTCCCCTTGGGGTTAGCTCCTACGAGCAGTACTTC.

This chain joins TRBV7-9 and TRBJ2-1; D gene uncertain. Per the germline V gene, CDR1 is SEHNR and CDR2 is FQNEAQ (reference sequence). This CDR3 has 16 residues. Trimming cost V 5 bases and J 4 bases, with 18 bases left between them. The CDR3 here is CASSAQTQLPYNEQFF. The CDR3 nucleotides are TGTGCCAGCAGCGCCCAAACTCAACTACCTTACAATGAGCAGTTCTTC. The full variable domain, its missing parts supplied by reference TRBV7-9 and TRBJ2-1, is DTGVSQNPRHKITKRGQNVTFRCDPISEHNRLYWYRQTLGQGPEFLTYFQNEAQLEKSRLLSDRFSAERPKGSFSTLEIQRTEQGDSAMYLCASSAQTQLPYNEQFFGPGTRLTVL.

This clonotype was picked up a small number of times. The rearrangement joins TRBV20-1 to TRBJ2-5, with 9 bases matching TRBD2. The CDR3 has 16 amino acids. V shed 5 bases and J 5 bases; nucleotides not matched to a gene: 15. CDR1 and CDR2 (germline): DFQATT, SNEGSKA (reference sequence). For the CDR3, the DNA is TGCAGTGCTGGCCCCCGGGGCGGGAGGGCCTCGGAGACCCAGTACTTC. Amino acids: CSAGPRGGRASETQYF.

This clonotype was seen a few times. The genes are TRBV5-1 and TRBJ2-6, with D unresolved. The CDR3 covers 18 residues. V lost 1 base and J 0 bases, leaving 14 bases between the germline ends. Germline CDR1 reads SGHRS; CDR2 reads YFSETQ. This CDR3 is CASSLIAVSSSGANVLTF. DNA for the CDR3: TGCGCCAGCAGCTTGATTGCTGTCAGCAGCTCTGGGGCCAACGTCCTGACTTTC.

The rearrangement joins TRBV6-1 to TRBJ1-6; no clear D gene. V lost 6 bases and J lost 7, with 10 bases in between. The germline gives CDR1 MNHNS, CDR2 SASEGT. The CDR3 is 13 amino acids. As DNA, the CDR3 is TGTGCCAGCAGGGCGGAGCTGAATTCACCCCTCCACTTT. It specifies CASRAELNSPLHF.

The CDR3 DNA follows: TGCGCCAGCAGCCGGTCGGCCGAGGCGGGTGCCGGGGAGCTGTTTTTT. As protein: CASSRSAEAGAGELFF. The chain joins TRBV5-1 to TRBJ2-2, with TRBD2 as a possible D gene (5 bases). Per the germline V gene, CDR1 is SGHRS and CDR2 is YFSETQ. This CDR3 has 16 amino acids. V was clipped by 4 bases and J by 6 bases, with 19 bases between them. The full variable domain, its missing parts supplied by reference TRBV5-1 and TRBJ2-2, is KAGVTQTPRYLIKTRGQQVTLSCSPISGHRSVSWYQQTPGQGLQFLFEYFSETQRNKGNFPGRFSGRQFSNSRSEMNVSTLELGDSALYLCASSRSAEAGAGELFFGEGSRLTVL.

This clonotype was detected only a few times. The chain links TRBV19 to TRBJ1-5; 8 bases agree with TRBD1. Germline V lookup: CDR1 LNHDA, CDR2 SQIVND (reference sequence). The CDR3 spans 12 residues. J was trimmed by 6 bases and V by 8 bases; bases with no gene match: 3. The CDR3 here is CASATGGQPQHF. CDR3 DNA: TGTGCCAGTGCAACAGGGGGTCAGCCCCAGCATTTT.

This chain joins TRBV20-1 and TRBJ2-7; D is uncertain. The CDR3 contains 12 residues. Trimming left V 4 bases short and J 2 bases short, with 9 bases between. Germline V gene data show CDR1 as DFQATT and CDR2 as SNEGSKA (reference sequence). CDR3 sequence: CSANGQTYEQYF. The CDR3 DNA follows: TGCAGTGCTAACGGGCAGACCTACGAGCAGTACTTC.

This clonotype was counted a few times. The chain recombines TRBV14 with TRBJ2-3; TRBD2 matches 7 bases. The CDR3 loop spans 16 amino acids. Unmatched junction bases numbered 8, after V lost 1 base and J lost 4 bases. Germline V gene sequence: CDR1 SGHDN, CDR2 FVKESK. CDR3 bases: TGTGCCAGCAGCCAAGCGTGGGGGAGGGCCCCAGATACGCAGTATTTT. This sequence encodes CASSQAWGRAPDTQYF.

This clonotype was counted between two and nine times. The chain is built from TRBV19 and TRBJ2-2, with D perhaps assigned TRBD1 or TRBD2 (6 bases each). The CDR3 contains 14 residues. Germline V gene lookup returns CDR1 LNHDA and CDR2 SQIVND (reference sequence). V was cut by 9 bases and J by 2 bases, with 13 bases left in between. The CDR3 nucleotides read TGTGCCAGCGGGGGACATCGTAACACCGGGGAGCTGTTTTTT. Protein sequence: CASGGHRNTGELFF.

V gene TRBV10-1 combines with J gene TRBJ2-3; a weak D match, TRBD1 (5 bases). Germline values: CDR1 WNHNN, CDR2 SYGVQD (reference sequence). This CDR3 is built from 13 residues. The V gene lost 4 bases and the J gene lost 2 bases, with 7 bases spanning the gap. In nucleotides, the CDR3 is TGCGCCAGCAGTGCGACAGTCACAGATACGCAGTATTTT. It codes for CASSATVTDTQYF.

Ten or more counts support this clonotype. This chain uses TRBV20-1 with TRBJ2-7; D possibly matches TRBD1 or TRBD2 (5 bases each). V lost 6 bases to trimming and J lost 3 bases, with 15 bases between them. CDR3 length: 13 residues. Germline V CDR1 and CDR2: DFQATT, SNEGSKA (reference sequence). The CDR3 is CSAKGTPIYEQYF. Here the CDR3 DNA reads TGCAGTGCAAAGGGGACGCCGATCTACGAGCAGTACTTC.

This clonotype showed up just a few times. The chain combines TRBV28 with TRBJ2-1; 9 positions agree with TRBD1. CDR3 length: 16 amino acids. The V and J ends lost 4 bases and 3 bases, in that order; junction bases with no gene match: 7. Germline V gene data show CDR1 as MDHEN and CDR2 as SYDVKM. In DNA, the CDR3 is TGTGCCAGCAGTTCCGGACCGGGACAGGGCTACAATGAGCAGTTCTTC. It encodes CASSSGPGQGYNEQFF.